Below, one T cell receptor beta chain is given with its context. Its antigen is as yet unknown. These data are taken from a study of shared clonotypes between healthy human individuals. Overall study results and limits: Sorted-subset sequencing was shown by rarefaction to be incomplete despite large depth.

V shed 10 bases and J shed 0 bases, with 9 bases lying between them. The germline CDR1 and CDR2 sequences are SNHLY and FYNNEI. The CDR3 contains 12 residues. The method was immunoSEQ multiplex PCR; TCRdb's version includes in-frame clones alone and lacks a portion of them. The table includes 1.6 million or so clones, 98% to 99% detected once. This chain joins TRBV2 and TRBJ1-1; D unresolved. The sequenced sample was naive CD4+ T cells sorted from blood. Subset described: CD45RA+ positively selected. This receptor was identified in a man aged 30-40 years in good health. As DNA, the CDR3 is TGTGCCAAGACTTTCATGAACACTGAAGCTTTCTTT. This codes for CAKTFMNTEAFF.